This TCR beta chain was identified in a study of blood T cell repertoires in COVID-19. Per germline, CDR1 SGHRS and CDR2 YFSETQ. The CDR3 has 16 residues. V dropped 0 bases and J dropped 3; count of bases not matched to a gene: 4. Some clones are missing from TCRdb's copy, which holds only in-frame ones; the method was immunoSEQ multiplex PCR. The sample includes 200,000 to 250,000 clones, almost 85% seen only once; the top ten take approximately 8.1%. The sample was peripheral blood. The V call is TRBV5-1, the J call TRBJ2-1, with 9 bases that match TRBD2. This clonotype was sampled from a woman between 45 and 65 years old with active or convalescent COVID-19. CDR3 sequence reads: CASSLVPTSGYNEQFF. CDR3 nucleotides: TGCGCCAGCAGCTTGGTCCCGACTAGCGGCTACAATGAGCAGTTCTTC.